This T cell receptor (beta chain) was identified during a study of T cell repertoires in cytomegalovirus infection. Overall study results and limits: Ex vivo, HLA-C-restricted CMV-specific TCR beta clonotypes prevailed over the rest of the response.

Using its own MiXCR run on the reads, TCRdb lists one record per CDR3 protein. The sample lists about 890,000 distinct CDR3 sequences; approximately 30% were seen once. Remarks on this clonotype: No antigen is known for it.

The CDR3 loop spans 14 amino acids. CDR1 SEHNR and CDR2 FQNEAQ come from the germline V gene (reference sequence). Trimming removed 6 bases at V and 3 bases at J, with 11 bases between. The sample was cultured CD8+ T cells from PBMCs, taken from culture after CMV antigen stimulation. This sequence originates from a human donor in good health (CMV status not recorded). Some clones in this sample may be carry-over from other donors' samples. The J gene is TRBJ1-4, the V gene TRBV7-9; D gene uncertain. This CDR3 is CASSNRPSNEKLFF. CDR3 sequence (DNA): TGTGCCAGCAGTAACCGGCCGTCTAATGAAAAACTGTTTTTT.